The present TCR beta chain was sequenced within a study of graft-versus-host responses after intestinal transplantation. Study context: Anti-thymocyte globulin induction was given to all recipients, followed by tacrolimus and steroids for approximately three years. The study, taken as a whole, reports: High graft-versus-host to host-versus-graft clonal ratios were found in allografts of patients who had graft-donor T cell macrochimerism. Recipient marrow showed GvH clones, some seen first in ileum or blood.

About this clone itself: Antigen: not known.

The CDR3 is 13 amino acids. In germline, CDR1 is LGHNA, CDR2 YSLEER. V was clipped by 4 bases and J by 8 bases; unmatched bases: 5. TCRdb keeps only in-frame clones here, not all; method: immunoSEQ multiplex PCR. This repertoire shows tens of thousands of clones, 89% found once; its top ten account for 4.5% to 5.5%. The sequence was obtained from a human patient who received an intestinal transplant, so some T cells may come from the graft donor. The genes are TRBV4-3 and TRBJ1-2, with TRBD1 matching over 9 bases. Sequenced here: PBMCs, sampled around 68 days after intestinal transplantation. CDR3 sequence (DNA): TGCGCCAGCAGCCCCGGGACAGGGATAGGCTACACCTTC. Protein sequence: CASSPGTGIGYTF.